Listed below are T cell receptor beta chains from one sample, sequenced in a study of blood T cell repertoires in COVID-19. The repertoire was sequenced with immunoSEQ multiplex PCR; TCRdb's copy has only in-frame clones and lacks some. The sample lists 250,000 to 350,000 clones, around nine tenths occurring once. Sequencing was performed on PBMCs or T cells enriched from blood (not recorded which). The receptors originated from a woman aged 35 to 49 who had recovered from COVID-19. The CDR3 runs from the conserved cysteine through the conserved F or W. A D gene is named only where the DNA matches it firmly. Size tells how often a clone was seen (once, few, many) or the class of an expanded clone, and some rows leave it out.

clone_size: -
j_call: TRBJ1-3
v_call: TRBV2
cdr3_length: 14
d_call: -
cdr3_aa: CASRETASGNTIYF
cdr3_nt: TGTGCCAGCAGAGAGACAGCTTCTGGAAACACCATATATTTT

clone_size: -
j_call: TRBJ2-5
v_call: TRBV7-9
cdr3_length: 15
d_call: TRBD1
cdr3_aa: CASSQQGGHQETQYF
cdr3_nt: TGTGCCAGCAGCCAACAGGGGGGTCATCAAGAGACCCAGTACTTC

clone_size: -
j_call: TRBJ2-1
v_call: TRBV27
cdr3_length: 14
d_call: -
cdr3_aa: CASSPKAVYNEQFF
cdr3_nt: TGTGCCAGCAGTCCCAAGGCGGTCTACAATGAGCAGTTCTTC

clone_size: -
j_call: TRBJ2-1
v_call: TRBV28
cdr3_length: 17
d_call: TRBD2
cdr3_aa: CASISFPQTSSRNEQFF
cdr3_nt: TGTGCCAGCATATCTTTCCCCCAGACTAGCTCACGTAATGAGCAGTTCTTC

clone_size: once
j_call: TRBJ2-7
v_call: TRBV5-1
cdr3_length: 15
d_call: -
cdr3_aa: CASSPDTGTTYEQYF
cdr3_nt: TGCGCCAGCAGCCCGGACACAGGTACGACCTACGAGCAGTACTTC

clone_size: -
j_call: TRBJ1-4
v_call: TRBV14
cdr3_length: 16
d_call: -
cdr3_aa: CASSLNSGTTNEKLFF
cdr3_nt: TGTGCCAGCAGTCTAAACTCAGGGACAACTAATGAAAAACTGTTTTTT

clone_size: once
j_call: TRBJ1-1
v_call: TRBV28
cdr3_length: 15
d_call: -
cdr3_aa: CATGGGSLTLREAFF
cdr3_nt: TGTGCCACCGGGGGTGGGTCTTTGACCCTCCGTGAGGCTTTCTTT

clone_size: -
j_call: TRBJ1-6
v_call: TRBV4-1
cdr3_length: 15
d_call: TRBD1
cdr3_aa: CASSKTGQDNSPLHF
cdr3_nt: TGCGCCAGCAGCAAGACAGGACAGGATAATTCACCCCTCCACTTT

clone_size: few
j_call: TRBJ1-6
v_call: TRBV7-9
cdr3_length: 15
d_call: -
cdr3_aa: CASSLSGKANSPLHF
cdr3_nt: TGTGCCAGCAGCTTATCGGGAAAGGCTAATTCACCCCTCCACTTT

clone_size: -
j_call: TRBJ2-7
v_call: TRBV7-2
cdr3_length: 14
d_call: TRBD1
cdr3_aa: CASTPGQGVHEQYF
cdr3_nt: TGTGCCAGCACCCCGGGACAGGGAGTTCACGAGCAGTACTTC

clone_size: few
j_call: TRBJ1-1
v_call: TRBV2
cdr3_length: 13
d_call: -
cdr3_aa: CASRVSENTEAFF
cdr3_nt: TGTGCCAGCAGGGTCAGCGAGAACACTGAAGCTTTCTTT

clone_size: -
j_call: TRBJ2-6
v_call: TRBV19
cdr3_length: 16
d_call: TRBD1
cdr3_aa: CASSTGQVYGANVLTF
cdr3_nt: TGTGCCAGTAGTACGGGACAGGTCTATGGGGCCAACGTCCTGACTTTC

clone_size: -
j_call: TRBJ1-2
v_call: TRBV7-8
cdr3_length: 14
d_call: TRBD1
cdr3_aa: CASSPRTGSYGYTF
cdr3_nt: TGTGCCAGCAGCCCCCGGACAGGGAGTTATGGCTACACCTTC

clone_size: -
j_call: TRBJ1-5
v_call: TRBV27
cdr3_length: 13
d_call: TRBD1
cdr3_aa: CASGPDRDQPQHF
cdr3_nt: TGTGCCAGCGGACCGGACAGGGATCAGCCCCAGCATTTT

clone_size: -
j_call: TRBJ2-7
v_call: TRBV29-1
cdr3_length: 13
d_call: TRBD1
cdr3_aa: CSVTGTGGYEQYF
cdr3_nt: TGCAGCGTTACGGGGACAGGGGGCTACGAGCAGTACTTC

clone_size: -
j_call: TRBJ2-7
v_call: TRBV3-1/TRBV3-2
cdr3_length: 15
d_call: -
cdr3_aa: CASSQESDLRDEQYF
cdr3_nt: TGTGCCAGCAGCCAAGAATCGGACCTGCGGGACGAGCAGTACTTC

clone_size: -
j_call: TRBJ1-3
v_call: TRBV5-3
cdr3_length: 19
d_call: TRBD1
cdr3_aa: CARSSDRGGQRSSGNTIYF
cdr3_nt: TGTGCCAGAAGTTCGGACAGGGGGGGTCAAAGGAGCTCTGGAAACACCATATATTTT

clone_size: -
j_call: TRBJ2-1
v_call: TRBV4-3
cdr3_length: 15
d_call: -
cdr3_aa: CASSQDRVTYNEQFF
cdr3_nt: TGCGCCAGCAGCCAAGATAGAGTAACCTACAATGAGCAGTTCTTC

clone_size: -
j_call: TRBJ1-4
v_call: TRBV4-1
cdr3_length: 13
d_call: -
cdr3_aa: CASSQGWGEKLFF
cdr3_nt: TGCGCCAGCAGCCAAGGGTGGGGCGAAAAACTGTTTTTT

clone_size: -
j_call: TRBJ1-2
v_call: TRBV7-3
cdr3_length: 15
d_call: TRBD1
cdr3_aa: CASSTGDRAGSGYTF
cdr3_nt: TGTGCCAGCAGCACCGGGGACAGGGCCGGGTCTGGCTACACCTTC

clone_size: -
j_call: TRBJ2-3
v_call: TRBV4-3
cdr3_length: 14
d_call: TRBD2
cdr3_aa: CASSPGLGVDTQYF
cdr3_nt: TGCGCCAGCAGCCCGGGACTAGGAGTAGATACGCAGTATTTT

clone_size: once
j_call: TRBJ2-1
v_call: TRBV7-8
cdr3_length: 16
d_call: TRBD2
cdr3_aa: CASSFLLAGAMDEQFF
cdr3_nt: TGTGCCAGCAGCTTTCTACTAGCGGGGGCTATGGATGAGCAGTTCTTC

clone_size: -
j_call: TRBJ2-3
v_call: TRBV5-1
cdr3_length: 18
d_call: TRBD2
cdr3_aa: CASSFLAGWMGGTDTQYF
cdr3_nt: TGCGCCAGCAGCTTTCTAGCGGGATGGATGGGGGGCACAGATACGCAGTATTTT

clone_size: -
j_call: TRBJ2-1
v_call: TRBV5-1
cdr3_length: 16
d_call: -
cdr3_aa: CASSTDRPLRGNEQFF
cdr3_nt: TGCGCCAGCAGCACCGACCGACCCCTAAGGGGAAATGAGCAGTTCTTC

clone_size: -
j_call: TRBJ2-2
v_call: TRBV5-1
cdr3_length: 17
d_call: -
cdr3_aa: CASSLTAGASNTGELFF
cdr3_nt: TGCGCCAGCAGCTTGACCGCGGGCGCATCCAACACCGGGGAGCTGTTTTTT

clone_size: -
j_call: TRBJ2-3
v_call: TRBV4-3
cdr3_length: 15
d_call: -
cdr3_aa: CASSQAPKGTDTQYF
cdr3_nt: TGCGCCAGCAGCCAAGCCCCAAAGGGGACAGATACGCAGTATTTT

clone_size: few
j_call: TRBJ1-5
v_call: TRBV19
cdr3_length: 14
d_call: -
cdr3_aa: CASRGTGVNQPQHF
cdr3_nt: TGTGCCAGTAGGGGGACTGGGGTGAATCAGCCCCAGCATTTT

clone_size: -
j_call: TRBJ2-3
v_call: TRBV18
cdr3_length: 16
d_call: TRBD2
cdr3_aa: CASSQQGLGATDTQYF
cdr3_nt: TGTGCCAGCTCGCAGCAGGGACTAGGGGCCACAGATACGCAGTATTTT

clone_size: -
j_call: TRBJ1-2
v_call: TRBV6-5
cdr3_length: 13
d_call: -
cdr3_aa: CASWEGRVQGYTF
cdr3_nt: TGTGCCAGCTGGGAGGGGAGGGTGCAGGGCTACACCTTC

clone_size: -
j_call: TRBJ2-7
v_call: TRBV9
cdr3_length: 15
d_call: TRBD2
cdr3_aa: CASSLGGRQSYEQYF
cdr3_nt: TGTGCCAGCAGCCTGGGGGGGAGGCAATCCTACGAGCAGTACTTC

clone_size: -
j_call: TRBJ1-5
v_call: TRBV7-9
cdr3_length: 16
d_call: -
cdr3_aa: CASSGPTESNNQPQHF
cdr3_nt: TGTGCCAGCAGCGGACCGACAGAATCCAACAATCAGCCCCAGCATTTT

clone_size: -
j_call: TRBJ2-1
v_call: TRBV7-3
cdr3_length: 15
d_call: -
cdr3_aa: CASSLNAGPYNEQFF
cdr3_nt: TGTGCCAGCAGCTTAAACGCGGGACCGTACAATGAGCAGTTCTTC

clone_size: -
j_call: TRBJ1-6
v_call: TRBV7-9
cdr3_length: 13
d_call: TRBD1
cdr3_aa: CASSSSGGSPLHF
cdr3_nt: TGTGCCAGCAGCTCCTCAGGGGGCTCACCCCTCCACTTT

clone_size: -
j_call: TRBJ1-6
v_call: TRBV5-4
cdr3_length: 14
d_call: TRBD1
cdr3_aa: CASSLQTGASPLHF
cdr3_nt: TGTGCCAGCAGCTTGCAAACAGGGGCCTCACCCCTCCACTTT

clone_size: -
j_call: TRBJ2-5
v_call: TRBV6-5
cdr3_length: 15
d_call: TRBD2
cdr3_aa: CASSYSSSGEETQYF
cdr3_nt: TGTGCCAGCAGTTACTCCTCTAGCGGGGAAGAGACCCAGTACTTC

clone_size: -
j_call: TRBJ2-7
v_call: TRBV2
cdr3_length: 14
d_call: -
cdr3_aa: CASSEGSTSYEQYF
cdr3_nt: TGTGCCAGCAGTGAGGGGAGCACCTCCTACGAGCAGTACTTC

clone_size: once
j_call: TRBJ2-7
v_call: TRBV5-4
cdr3_length: 15
d_call: TRBD2
cdr3_aa: CASSFGTSADYEQYF
cdr3_nt: TGTGCCAGCAGCTTTGGGACTAGCGCAGACTACGAGCAGTACTTC

clone_size: -
j_call: TRBJ2-3
v_call: TRBV6-6
cdr3_length: 17
d_call: TRBD2
cdr3_aa: CASSPLGTSGTTDTQYF
cdr3_nt: TGTGCCAGCAGTCCCCTCGGGACTAGCGGGACCACAGATACGCAGTATTTT

clone_size: -
j_call: TRBJ2-1
v_call: TRBV24-1
cdr3_length: 19
d_call: -
cdr3_aa: CATSLRGVSIQSSYNEQFF
cdr3_nt: TGTGCCACCAGTCTGCGGGGCGTTAGTATCCAGAGCTCCTACAATGAGCAGTTCTTC

clone_size: -
j_call: TRBJ1-5
v_call: TRBV6-6
cdr3_length: 13
d_call: -
cdr3_aa: CATRDFTGQPQHF
cdr3_nt: TGTGCCACGCGGGACTTCACGGGGCAGCCCCAGCATTTT

clone_size: -
j_call: TRBJ1-6
v_call: TRBV7-2
cdr3_length: 13
d_call: -
cdr3_aa: CASSEQGNSPLHF
cdr3_nt: TGTGCCAGCAGCGAGCAGGGCAATTCACCCCTCCACTTT

clone_size: -
j_call: TRBJ2-2
v_call: TRBV20-1
cdr3_length: 13
d_call: -
cdr3_aa: CSASSPATGELFF
cdr3_nt: TGCAGTGCTAGTAGCCCCGCCACCGGGGAGCTGTTTTTT

clone_size: -
j_call: TRBJ1-1
v_call: TRBV7-2
cdr3_length: 13
d_call: -
cdr3_aa: CASSLVDFLEAFF
cdr3_nt: TGTGCCAGCAGCTTAGTGGACTTCCTTGAAGCTTTCTTT

clone_size: -
j_call: TRBJ1-2
v_call: TRBV4-3
cdr3_length: 15
d_call: TRBD1
cdr3_aa: CASSRGTAKNYGYTF
cdr3_nt: TGCGCCAGCAGCAGAGGGACAGCTAAAAACTATGGCTACACCTTC

clone_size: -
j_call: TRBJ1-1
v_call: TRBV18
cdr3_length: 13
d_call: -
cdr3_aa: CASSAGVNTEAFF
cdr3_nt: TGTGCCAGCTCTGCGGGCGTGAACACTGAAGCTTTCTTT

clone_size: -
j_call: TRBJ2-7
v_call: TRBV7-2
cdr3_length: 16
d_call: TRBD1
cdr3_aa: CASSEKTGYPPYEQYF
cdr3_nt: TGTGCCAGCAGCGAAAAGACAGGGTATCCCCCCTACGAGCAGTACTTC

clone_size: -
j_call: TRBJ2-7
v_call: TRBV28
cdr3_length: 13
d_call: -
cdr3_aa: CASSLSVPYEQYF
cdr3_nt: TGTGCCAGCAGTTTATCAGTTCCCTACGAGCAGTACTTC

clone_size: -
j_call: TRBJ2-5
v_call: TRBV6-5
cdr3_length: 16
d_call: TRBD1
cdr3_aa: CASSSTDRGYVETQYF
cdr3_nt: TGTGCCAGCAGTTCCACGGACAGGGGGTATGTGGAGACCCAGTACTTC

clone_size: -
j_call: TRBJ1-6
v_call: TRBV3-1/TRBV3-2
cdr3_length: 16
d_call: TRBD1
cdr3_aa: CASSRNRTGQNSPLHF
cdr3_nt: TGTGCCAGCAGCCGGAATCGGACAGGGCAAAATTCACCCCTCCACTTT

clone_size: -
j_call: TRBJ2-4
v_call: TRBV21-1
cdr3_length: 17
d_call: -
cdr3_aa: CASSLHGGPLYLDIQYF
cdr3_nt: TGTGCCAGCAGCCTCCACGGCGGGCCCCTTTACCTGGACATTCAGTACTTC

clone_size: -
j_call: TRBJ2-7
v_call: TRBV21-1
cdr3_length: 15
d_call: -
cdr3_aa: CATPGNFPFSYEQYF
cdr3_nt: TGTGCCACCCCGGGGAACTTTCCCTTCTCCTACGAGCAGTACTTC

clone_size: -
j_call: TRBJ2-1
v_call: TRBV9
cdr3_length: 14
d_call: TRBD2
cdr3_aa: CASSGGRSHNEQFF
cdr3_nt: TGTGCCAGCAGCGGCGGGAGAAGTCACAATGAGCAGTTCTTC

clone_size: -
j_call: TRBJ2-4
v_call: TRBV18
cdr3_length: 15
d_call: -
cdr3_aa: CASSPGAVAKNIQYF
cdr3_nt: TGTGCCAGCTCGCCAGGGGCAGTAGCCAAAAACATTCAGTACTTC

clone_size: -
j_call: TRBJ1-1
v_call: TRBV5-1
cdr3_length: 17
d_call: -
cdr3_aa: CASSLGAIKGLNTEAFF
cdr3_nt: TGCGCCAGCAGCTTGGGCGCGATAAAGGGGTTGAACACTGAAGCTTTCTTT

clone_size: -
j_call: TRBJ1-1
v_call: TRBV27
cdr3_length: 13
d_call: -
cdr3_aa: CASRQGLYTEAFF
cdr3_nt: TGTGCCAGCAGACAGGGCTTGTACACTGAAGCTTTCTTT